The next 29 T cell receptor beta chains were all read from a single sample in a study of early T cells in non-severe SARS-CoV-2 infection (dated by TCRdb to the early 2020s). Library method: 5' RACE. These reads were obtained on a NextSeq 500. TCRdb reran the public reads through fastp at Q25 and MiXCR, keeping productive beta chains. Each record represents a unique CDR3 protein, reported with the most common genes and DNA among its rows. The sample table contains 70,000 to 90,000 distinct CDR3 sequences; only one count was recorded for about an eighth of them. The ten biggest clones cover 3.4% of the sample. The specimen was whole blood. These receptors originate from an adult who was a healthcare worker with PCR-confirmed SARS-CoV-2 infection or an uninfected control (not recorded which).

This clonotype turned up a few times. J is TRBJ2-5 and V is TRBV5-4, with D possibly being TRBD2 (6 bases). Looked up from germline, CDR1 is SGHNT and CDR2 is YYREEE (reference sequence). The CDR3 is 18 residues long. V lost 6 bases and J 2 bases, leaving 26 bases between the germline ends. The CDR3 region has the DNA TGTGCCAGCACCCCGGCCGGGCGGGCTAGCGCAACACAAGAGACCCAGTACTTC. The encoded protein is CASTPAGRASATQETQYF.

For the CDR3, the DNA is TGTGCCAGCAGTGGTCGACTAGCGGGAAGCTCCTACAATGAGCAGTTCTTC. Its protein product is CASSGRLAGSSYNEQFF. The chain uses TRBV2 and TRBJ2-1; 11 bases match TRBD2. Per the germline V gene, CDR1 is SNHLY and CDR2 is FYNNEI. The CDR3 loop spans 17 amino acids. Trimming removed 4 bases from V and 0 bases from J; junction bases left unmatched: 5.

Only a few counts were recorded for this clonotype. The chain carries TRBV7-9 and TRBJ2-2; TRBD1 matches 10 bases. Germline lookup yields CDR1 SEHNR and CDR2 FQNEAQ (reference sequence). Losses at the gene ends were 5 bases for V and 3 bases for J; bases not matched to a gene: 6. The CDR3 totals 16 residues. CDR3 coding DNA: TGTGCCAGCAGCCCCGACAGGGGGCTCGACACCGGGGAGCTGTTTTTT. Its protein is CASSPDRGLDTGELFF. The complete variable domain, with remaining parts taken from reference TRBV7-9 and TRBJ2-2, reads DTGVSQNPRHKITKRGQNVTFRCDPISEHNRLYWYRQTLGQGPEFLTYFQNEAQLEKSRLLSDRFSAERPKGSFSTLEIQRTEQGDSAMYLCASSPDRGLDTGELFFGEGSRLTVL.

At least ten counts were recorded for this clonotype. This rearrangement joins TRBV27 to TRBJ2-1; 14 nucleotides line up with TRBD2. Germline-derived CDR1 and CDR2 are MNHEY and SMNVEV (reference sequence). Germline trimming cut 4 bases from V and 4 bases from J; bases unmatched to any gene: 6. This CDR3 is built from 17 residues. The CDR3 loop reads CASSSGLAGEGYNEQFF. In nucleotides, the CDR3 is TGTGCCAGCAGTTCGGGACTAGCGGGAGAGGGGTACAATGAGCAGTTCTTC.

This clonotype was counted many times. V usage is TRBV29-1 and J usage is TRBJ2-7, with TRBD2 matching 7 bases. The CDR3 has 14 amino acids. V trimming: 6 bases; J trimming: 3 bases; junction bases outside the gene matches: 11. Germline CDR1 is SQVTM and CDR2 is ANQGSEA. The CDR3 sequence is CSVSTRTSFYEQYF. The CDR3 DNA sequence: TGCAGCGTCTCCACTAGGACTAGTTTCTACGAGCAGTACTTC.

The V call is TRBV6-2 or TRBV6-3, the J call TRBJ2-2; D gene unclear. Germline V gene lookup returns CDR1 MNHEY and CDR2 SVGEGT. The CDR3 sequence is 14 residues long. The V end was cut by 6 bases, the J end by 1 base, with 9 bases between. CDR3 sequence (DNA): TGTGCCAGCAGCCTGCAGCAGAACACCGGGGAGCTGTTTTTT. Its protein is CASSLQQNTGELFF.

This clonotype was seen just once. This may arise from a read error, as a much more abundant clone is one base away. The V and J genes are TRBV27 and TRBJ2-7; 9 positions agree with TRBD1. CDR3 length: 14 residues. Per germline, CDR1 MNHEY and CDR2 SMNVEV (reference sequence). The V gene end was trimmed by 4 bases and the J gene end by 4 bases; junction bases not matched to a gene: 5. The CDR3 nucleotides are TGTGCCAGCAGTTGCGCCGGGACAGGGTACGAGCAGTACTTC. It is translated as CASSCAGTGYEQYF.

This clonotype was observed at least ten times. The chain joins TRBV28 to TRBJ1-1; weak D call: TRBD1 (5 bases). CDR1 and CDR2 (germline): MDHEN, SYDVKM. The CDR3 covers 12 residues. Deletions cut 2 bases from V and 7 bases from J, with 8 bases between. As DNA, the CDR3 is TGTGCCAGCAGTTTAATGGGGGTTGAAGCTTTCTTT. Its protein is CASSLMGVEAFF.

This clonotype came up many times. The rearrangement uses TRBV12-2 and TRBJ2-5; the DNA was not compared with TRBD1, the D call given in the table. TRBV12-2 is given as a pseudogene. The length of the CDR3 is 18 residues. In nucleotides, the CDR3 is TGTGCAAGTCGCTTAGCTCTCCCGGTCGGACAGGGGGACGAGACCCAGTACTTC. Protein sequence: CASRLALPVGQGDETQYF.

This clonotype was observed at least ten times. The chain has TRBV6-1 and TRBJ2-3; D gene ambiguous. The CDR3 length is 12 residues. V was cut by 6 bases and J by 2 bases, with 6 bases left in between. Per germline, CDR1 MNHNS and CDR2 SASEGT. The CDR3 loop reads CASRAATDTQYF. CDR3 in DNA: TGTGCCAGCAGGGCAGCCACAGATACGCAGTATTTT.

This clonotype was detected only a few times. The rearrangement joins TRBV28 to TRBJ1-5, with 8 bases identical to TRBD1. There are 14 residues in the CDR3. Germline V gene data show CDR1 as MDHEN and CDR2 as SYDVKM. J was trimmed by 7 bases and V by 4 bases; bases with no gene match: 6. CDR3: CASSYRGNRQPQHF. As DNA, the CDR3 is TGTGCCAGCAGTTACAGGGGGAATAGGCAGCCCCAGCATTTT.

On this clonotype: This sequence may be a read error, since a much larger clone differs from it by one base. The V and J genes are TRBV21-1 and TRBJ2-3; the table calls TRBD2, which could not be checked here. TRBV21-1 is an annotated pseudogene. The CDR3 spans 17 residues. DNA of the CDR3: TGTGCCAGCAGCAAAGGAAAGGAGGGCCGGGACACAGATACGCCGTATTTT. This encodes CASSKGKEGRDTDTPYF.

This rearrangement joins TRBV11-3 to TRBJ2-2, with D perhaps matching TRBD2 (5 bases). V gave up 0 bases and J gave up 0 bases, with 14 bases separating them. Germline V gene lookup returns CDR1 SGHNT and CDR2 YENEEA. The CDR3 loop spans 18 amino acids. This CDR3 is CASSLDAGAVANTGELFF. CDR3 coding DNA: TGTGCCAGCAGCTTAGATGCGGGCGCGGTCGCGAACACCGGGGAGCTGTTTTTT.

In this sample, this clonotype turned up a few times. The chain has TRBV11-2 and TRBJ2-3; D is undetermined. Trimming took off 4 bases at V and 2 bases at J, with 13 bases between the two ends. Germline V gene sequence: CDR1 SGHAT, CDR2 FQNNGV. The CDR3 sequence is 15 residues long. The CDR3 loop is CASSSATEVTDTQYF. CDR3 DNA: TGTGCCAGCAGCTCCGCTACGGAAGTCACAGATACGCAGTATTTT.

This clonotype was detected ten times or more. This chain uses TRBV30 with TRBJ1-6; perhaps TRBD1 as D (5 bases). CDR3 length equals 15 residues. Germline loops: CDR1 GTSNPN, CDR2 SVGIG (reference sequence). V lost 4 bases, J lost 7 bases, and 17 bases lay in between. CDR3 DNA sequence: TGTGCCTGGAACCTTCCGGGGGTAAACAATTCACCCCTCCACTTT. Residues: CAWNLPGVNNSPLHF.

V is TRBV24-1 and J is TRBJ2-3, with 10 bases matching TRBD2. Per the germline V gene, CDR1 is KGHDR and CDR2 is SFDVKD. This CDR3 region has 16 residues. V lost 2 bases, J lost 5 bases, and 6 bases stayed unmatched. The CDR3 DNA reads as TGTGCCACCAGTGATTCTAGCGGGAGCAAGGGAGATACGCAGTATTTT. It specifies CATSDSSGSKGDTQYF.

This clonotype was counted between two and nine times. CDR3 in amino acids: CATRTSGSSYNEQFF. DNA of the CDR3: TGTGCCACCCGGACTAGCGGGAGCTCCTACAATGAGCAGTTCTTC. The rearrangement uses TRBV28 and TRBJ2-1; 13 nucleotides agree with TRBD2. Trimming at V came to 10 bases and at J to 0 bases, leaving 3 bases not matched to a gene. There are 15 residues in the CDR3. Per germline, CDR1 MDHEN and CDR2 SYDVKM.

The chain has TRBV12-3 or TRBV12-4 and TRBJ2-3; 8 nucleotides line up with TRBD2. This CDR3 is 16 amino acids long. Trimming at V came to 6 bases and at J to 4 bases, leaving 12 bases not matched to a gene. The CDR3 spells CASSQGNERESDTQYF. DNA of the CDR3: TGTGCCAGCAGCCAGGGGAACGAGCGGGAGTCAGATACGCAGTATTTT.

This clonotype has at least ten counts. This sequence joins TRBV6-4 and TRBJ1-2; 10 nucleotides line up with TRBD1. Trimming took 6 bases from V and 3 from J; bases not matched to a gene: 4. Germline V gene lookup returns CDR1 MRHNA and CDR2 SNTAGT. This CDR3 is built from 14 residues. The CDR3 sequence: CASRPGQGDYGYTF. The CDR3 nucleotides read TGTGCCAGCAGACCTGGACAGGGGGACTATGGCTACACCTTC.

This clonotype occurred a few times. The chain couples TRBV6-4 to TRBJ1-1, with D maybe TRBD1 (6 bases). Trimming stripped 4 bases from V and 0 bases from J, with 6 bases between. Germline V lookup: CDR1 MRHNA, CDR2 SNTAGT. The CDR3 totals 13 residues. The CDR3 DNA reads TGTGCCAGCAGTGCAGGGGTGAACACTGAAGCTTTCTTT. Translation gives CASSAGVNTEAFF.

This clonotype was counted a single time. The V and J genes are TRBV5-1 and TRBJ1-5; the D gene is possibly TRBD1 (6 bases). With 0 bases removed from V and 8 bases from J, the gap between germline ends came to 12 bases. CDR3 length: 14 residues. Germline CDR1 SGHRS, CDR2 YFSETQ. The CDR3 loop reads CASSLGAGEEPQHF. The DNA of the CDR3 is TGCGCCAGCAGCTTGGGGGCAGGGGAAGAGCCCCAGCATTTT. The variable domain in full, with the rest retrieved from reference TRBV5-1 and TRBJ1-5, is KAGVTQTPRYLIKTRGQQVTLSCSPISGHRSVSWYQQTPGQGLQFLFEYFSETQRNKGNFPGRFSGRQFSNSRSEMNVSTLELGDSALYLCASSLGAGEEPQHFGDGTRLSIL.

This clonotype was picked up a small number of times. The chain links TRBV3-1 to TRBJ2-7; the D is unclear. The germline gives CDR1 LGHDT, CDR2 YNNKEL (reference sequence). This CDR3 region has 16 residues. The germline V and J ends were trimmed by 4 bases and 9 bases, with 25 bases remaining between them. Here the CDR3 reads CASSRKIRSGVFGQYF. CDR3 sequence (DNA): TGTGCCAGCAGCCGAAAGATCCGGAGTGGGGTGTTTGGGCAGTACTTC.

This clonotype was counted between two and nine times. The chain has TRBV9 and TRBJ2-1; 7 bases align to TRBD2. CDR1 is SGDLS, CDR2 YYNGEE, per germline. The CDR3 has 15 residues. The V gene end was trimmed by 2 bases and the J gene end by 5 bases; junction bases not matched to a gene: 7. For the CDR3, the DNA is TGTGCCAGCAGCGTGGTAGCGAGCGGGAACAATGAGCAGTTCTTC. It encodes CASSVVASGNNEQFF. The complete variable domain, with remaining parts taken from reference TRBV9 and TRBJ2-1, reads DSGVTQTPKHLITATGQRVTLRCSPRSGDLSVYWYQQSLDQGLQFLIQYYNGEERAKGNILERFSAQQFPDLHSELNLSSLELGDSALYFCASSVVASGNNEQFFGPGTRLTVL.

This clonotype was found many times. The rearrangement joins TRBV2 to TRBJ2-5, with D unresolved. Between the trimmed V and J ends, which lost 5 bases and 4 bases, there was a span of 14 bases. The CDR3 runs 14 residues. Looked up from germline, CDR1 is SNHLY and CDR2 is FYNNEI. The CDR3 DNA reads as TGTGCCAGCAGTCCCCCCAAATCACGAGAGACCCAGTACTTC. Translated, it gives CASSPPKSRETQYF.

The chain has TRBV5-6 and TRBJ2-2, with 8 bases fitting TRBD2. The CDR3 has 16 amino acids. The germline CDR1 and CDR2 sequences are SGHDT and YYEEEE. Trimming at V came to 4 bases and at J to 1 base, leaving 6 bases not matched to a gene. CDR3 in amino acids: CASSPRTSQNTGELFF. CDR3 DNA sequence: TGTGCCAGCAGCCCAAGGACTAGCCAGAACACCGGGGAGCTGTTTTTT.

The chain recombines TRBV9 with TRBJ2-3; D may be TRBD2 (6 bases). The CDR3 is made up of 14 amino acids. Germline V gives CDR1 SGDLS, CDR2 YYNGEE. The V end was cut by 4 bases, the J end by 6 bases, with 15 bases between. The CDR3 region is CASSLRGFGDTQYF. For the CDR3, the DNA is TGTGCCAGCAGCCTCCGGGGGTTTGGGGATACGCAGTATTTT.

This clonotype was counted between two and nine times. The gene calls are TRBV29-1 and TRBJ2-7; D is perhaps TRBD2 (5 bases). Germline CDR1 reads SQVTM; CDR2 reads ANQGSEA. The V end lost 0 bases, the J end lost 4 bases, and 10 bases lay between the germline ends. The CDR3 has 13 amino acids. The CDR3 nucleotides are TGCAGCGTTGAAGATCTTCGGGGTTACGAGCAGTACTTC. Amino acids: CSVEDLRGYEQYF.

The J gene is TRBJ2-7, the V gene TRBV6-1; 8 nucleotides align to TRBD1. This CDR3 comprises 16 residues. J lost 6 bases, V lost 1 base, and 11 bases had no gene match. Germline V lookup: CDR1 MNHNS, CDR2 SASEGT. The CDR3 bases are TGTGCCAGCAGTGAAGGAGGGACAGGCTCGTGGAGCGAGCAGTACTTC. Encoded protein: CASSEGGTGSWSEQYF.

In this sample, this clonotype turned up many times. The genes are TRBV30 and TRBJ1-1, with D tentatively TRBD1 (5 bases). Germline lookup yields CDR1 GTSNPN and CDR2 SVGIG (reference sequence). CDR3 length: 15 residues. Trimming shortened V by 2 bases and J by 2 bases, and 15 bases separated the two germline ends. CDR3 sequence (DNA): TGTGCCTGGAGTCCTAACCTCGGGACCAACACTGAAGCTTTCTTT. This sequence encodes CAWSPNLGTNTEAFF.